Shown below are 14 T cell receptor beta chains from a single sample sequenced in a study of shared clonotypes between healthy human individuals. Clones were read by immunoSEQ multiplex PCR, and TCRdb kept only the in-frame ones, dropping some. The sample has 550,000 to 600,000 clones, about 80% seen once. Sequencing used PBMCs. The origin of the receptors is a woman aged 40 to 49 in good health. Some clones in this sample may be carry-over from other donors' samples.

The rearrangement links TRBV12-5 to TRBJ1-1; D might be TRBD1 (6 bases). The CDR3 is made up of 16 amino acids. Per germline, CDR1 LGHNT and CDR2 FRNRAP. Trimming removed 0 bases at V and 0 bases at J, with 11 bases between. CDR3 sequence reads: CASGLVQGTLNTEAFF. The DNA of the CDR3 is TGTGCTAGTGGTTTGGTACAGGGAACGCTGAACACTGAAGCTTTCTTT.

The chain recombines TRBV11-3 with TRBJ1-2; D ambiguous. V was pared by 1 base and J by 3 bases, with 9 bases between. CDR3 length: 14 residues. Germline V gene data show CDR1 as SGHNT and CDR2 as YENEEA. The chain's CDR3 is CASSLVGRHYGYTF. The CDR3 nucleotides are TGTGCCAGCAGCTTAGTTGGACGGCACTATGGCTACACCTTC.

The chain is built from TRBV5-4 and TRBJ2-2; D perhaps matches TRBD1 (5 bases). CDR1 is SGHNT and CDR2 is YYREEE in the germline V gene (reference sequence). The CDR3 loop spans 13 amino acids. Trimming removed 9 bases at V and 1 base at J, with 10 bases between. The CDR3 DNA reads TGTGCCACCCTCGGACAGAACACCGGGGAGCTGTTTTTT. This translates into CATLGQNTGELFF.

This clone was seen a few times. The chain combines TRBV5-1 with TRBJ2-4, with D unresolved. Trimming took 7 bases from V and 5 from J, leaving 13 bases between them. This CDR3 is 13 amino acids long. CDR1 SGHRS and CDR2 YFSETQ come from the germline V gene. CDR3 loop: CASASGGENIQYF. The CDR3 DNA is TGCGCCAGCGCCTCCGGCGGAGAAAACATTCAGTACTTC.

This clone occurred once. The chain combines TRBV10-2 with TRBJ1-1; D remains unclear. V lost 0 bases to trimming and J lost 3 bases, with 2 bases between them. Per germline, CDR1 WSHSY and CDR2 SAAADI. This CDR3 is built from 12 residues. In nucleotides, the CDR3 is TGCGCCAGCAGTGAGTCCTACACTGAAGCTTTCTTT. Protein sequence: CASSESYTEAFF.

The rearrangement links TRBV28 to TRBJ2-5, with TRBD2 matching over 14 bases. There are 19 residues in the CDR3. V dropped 0 bases and J dropped 5; count of bases not matched to a gene: 11. Looked up from germline, CDR1 is MDHEN and CDR2 is SYDVKM. The CDR3 loop reads CASSLWGLAGEGVRETQYF. CDR3 DNA: TGTGCCAGCAGTTTATGGGGACTAGCGGGAGAGGGGGTAAGGGAGACCCAGTACTTC.

The rearrangement joins TRBV7-2 to TRBJ1-4; possible D gene TRBD1, 6 bases. Germline V gene data show CDR1 as SGHTA and CDR2 as FQGNSA. Trimming shortened V by 4 bases and J by 7 bases, and 16 bases separated the two germline ends. The CDR3 runs to 15 residues. The CDR3 nucleotides are TGTGCCAGCAGCTCAGTCCGGGACATGGGTGAAAAACTGTTTTTT. It translates to CASSSVRDMGEKLFF. The variable domain in full, with the rest retrieved from reference TRBV7-2 and TRBJ1-4, is GAGVSQSPSNKVTEKGKDVELRCDPISGHTALYWYRQSLGQGLEFLIYFQGNSAPDKSGLPSDRFSAERTGGSVSTLTIQRTQQEDSAVYLCASSSVRDMGEKLFFGSGTQLSVL.

This clone was observed a single time. The chain uses TRBV7-2 and TRBJ1-1, with a tentative D call TRBD1 (5 bases). V lost 5 bases to trimming and J lost 5 bases, with 12 bases between them. Germline lookup yields CDR1 SGHTA and CDR2 FQGNSA. This CDR3 region has 13 residues. The CDR3 loop reads CASSPGSRTEAFF. The CDR3 nucleotides are TGTGCCAGCAGCCCAGGGTCCCGGACTGAAGCTTTCTTT.

This clone appeared a few times. The chain combines TRBV5-1 with TRBJ2-5; D is possibly TRBD1 (6 bases). In germline, CDR1 is SGHRS, CDR2 YFSETQ. The CDR3 spans 13 residues. V dropped 6 bases and J dropped 5 bases, with 14 bases sitting between them. CDR3 protein: CASMTSGGETQYF. The DNA for the CDR3 is TGCGCCAGCATGACTTCTGGGGGCGAGACCCAGTACTTC.

This clone is a singleton in its sample. The rearrangement links TRBV10-2 to TRBJ2-3; perhaps TRBD2 as D (5 bases). CDR1 WSHSY and CDR2 SAAADI come from the germline V gene. The CDR3 extends over 13 amino acids. Trimming took off 3 bases at V and 10 bases at J, with 14 bases between the two ends. The CDR3 region is CASSDLGLPAQYF. The DNA for the CDR3 is TGCGCCAGCAGTGACCTCGGACTGCCGGCGCAGTATTTT.

The V and J genes are TRBV29-1 and TRBJ2-3, with D possibly TRBD1 on 5 matching bases. The length of the CDR3 is 10 residues. Per the germline V gene, CDR1 is SQVTM and CDR2 is ANQGSEA. Trimming shortened V by 7 bases and J by 6 bases, and 8 bases separated the two germline ends. The chain's CDR3 is CSAGHDTQYF. The CDR3 bases are TGCAGCGCCGGACATGATACGCAGTATTTT.

The chain combines TRBV9 with TRBJ2-1, with D perhaps TRBD1 or TRBD2 (5 bases each). Germline CDR1 and CDR2: SGDLS and YYNGEE. V gave up 10 bases and J gave up 2 bases, with 10 bases separating them. The CDR3 has 12 residues. Written as DNA, the CDR3 is TGTGCCTCGTCGGGGCCCTACAATGAGCAGTTCTTC. Protein product: CASSGPYNEQFF.

The chain recombines TRBV9 with TRBJ1-1; D not resolved. CDR3 length: 15 amino acids. Per the germline V gene, CDR1 is SGDLS and CDR2 is YYNGEE. Trimming cost V 3 bases and J 0 bases, with 12 bases left between them. The CDR3 is CASSAHSEMNTEAFF. DNA of the CDR3: TGTGCCAGCAGCGCCCACAGCGAGATGAACACTGAAGCTTTCTTT.

The J gene is TRBJ2-1, the V gene TRBV28; D perhaps matches TRBD2 (6 bases). The CDR3 consists of 19 residues. Trimming removed 2 bases from V and 0 bases from J, with 20 bases in between. Looked up from germline, CDR1 is MDHEN and CDR2 is SYDVKM. DNA for the CDR3: TGTGCCAGCAGTTTAGATAGCGGCCGAAGACTTAGCTCCTACAATGAGCAGTTCTTC. Its protein product is CASSLDSGRRLSSYNEQFF.